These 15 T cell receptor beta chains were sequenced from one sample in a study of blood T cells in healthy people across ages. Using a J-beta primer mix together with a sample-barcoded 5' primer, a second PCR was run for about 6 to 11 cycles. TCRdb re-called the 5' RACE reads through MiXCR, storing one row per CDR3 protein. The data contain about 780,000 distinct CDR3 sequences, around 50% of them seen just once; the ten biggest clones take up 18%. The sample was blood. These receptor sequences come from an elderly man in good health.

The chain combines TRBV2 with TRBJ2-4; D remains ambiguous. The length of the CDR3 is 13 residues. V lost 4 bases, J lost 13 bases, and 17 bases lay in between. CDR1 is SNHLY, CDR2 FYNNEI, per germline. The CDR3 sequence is CASSVEGIGSQYF. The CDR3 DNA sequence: TGTGCCAGCAGTGTTGAAGGTATTGGGTCACAGTACTTC.

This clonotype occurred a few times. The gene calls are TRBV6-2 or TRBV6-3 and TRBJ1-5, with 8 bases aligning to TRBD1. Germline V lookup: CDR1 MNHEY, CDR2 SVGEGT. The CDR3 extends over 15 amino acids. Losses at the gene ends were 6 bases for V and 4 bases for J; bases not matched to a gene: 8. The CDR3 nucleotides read TGTGCCAGCAGCTGGGACAGGAGGGGGAATCAGCCCCAGCATTTT. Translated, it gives CASSWDRRGNQPQHF.

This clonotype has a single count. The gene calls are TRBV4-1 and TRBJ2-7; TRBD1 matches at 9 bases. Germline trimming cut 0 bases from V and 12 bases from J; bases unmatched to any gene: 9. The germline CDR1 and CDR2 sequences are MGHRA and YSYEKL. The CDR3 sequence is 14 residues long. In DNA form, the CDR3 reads TGCGCCAGCAGCCAAGAGGACAGGGGAACTTCTAGGTACTTC. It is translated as CASSQEDRGTSRYF.

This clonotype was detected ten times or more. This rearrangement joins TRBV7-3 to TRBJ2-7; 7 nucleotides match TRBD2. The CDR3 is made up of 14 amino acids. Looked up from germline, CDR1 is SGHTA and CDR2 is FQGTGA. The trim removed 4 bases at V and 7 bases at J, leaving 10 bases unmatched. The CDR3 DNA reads TGTGCCAGCAGCTCGGGACTATCCGGGGGGGAGCAGTACTTC. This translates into CASSSGLSGGEQYF.

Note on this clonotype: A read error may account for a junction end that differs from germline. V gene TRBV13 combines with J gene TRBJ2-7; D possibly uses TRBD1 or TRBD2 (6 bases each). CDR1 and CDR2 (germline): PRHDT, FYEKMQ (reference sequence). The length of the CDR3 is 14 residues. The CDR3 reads CASSVGAGQYEQYF. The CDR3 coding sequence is TGTGCCAGCAGCGTAGGTGCGGGACAATACGAGCAGTACTTC.

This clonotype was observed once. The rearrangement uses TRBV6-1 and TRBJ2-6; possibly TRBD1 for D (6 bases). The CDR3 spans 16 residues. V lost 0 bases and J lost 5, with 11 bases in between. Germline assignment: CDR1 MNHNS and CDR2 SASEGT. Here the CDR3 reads CASSEANRVRANVLTF. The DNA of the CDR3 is TGTGCCAGCAGTGAAGCGAACAGGGTGAGGGCCAACGTCCTGACTTTC.

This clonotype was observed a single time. The CDR3 spells CATSKGDRYEQYF. The CDR3 coding sequence is TGTGCCACCAGTAAGGGGGATAGGTACGAGCAGTACTTC. This rearrangement joins TRBV24-1 to TRBJ2-4; the D gene is possibly TRBD1 (6 bases). The J call may be incorrect, as the DNA end agrees better with TRBJ2-7. There are 13 residues in the CDR3. The germline V gene encodes CDR1 KGHDR and CDR2 SFDVKD.

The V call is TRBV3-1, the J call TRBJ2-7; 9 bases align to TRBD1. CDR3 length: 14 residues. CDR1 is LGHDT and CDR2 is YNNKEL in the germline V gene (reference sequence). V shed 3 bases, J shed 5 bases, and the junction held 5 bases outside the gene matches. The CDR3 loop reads CASSQGYRGHEQYF. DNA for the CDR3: TGTGCCAGCAGCCAGGGGTACAGGGGGCACGAGCAGTACTTC.

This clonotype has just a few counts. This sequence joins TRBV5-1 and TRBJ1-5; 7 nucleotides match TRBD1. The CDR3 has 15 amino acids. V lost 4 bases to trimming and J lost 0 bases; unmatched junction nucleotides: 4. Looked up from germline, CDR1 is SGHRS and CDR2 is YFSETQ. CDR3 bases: TGCGCCAGCAGCGCGACAGGGAATAGCAATCAGCCCCAGCATTTT. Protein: CASSATGNSNQPQHF.

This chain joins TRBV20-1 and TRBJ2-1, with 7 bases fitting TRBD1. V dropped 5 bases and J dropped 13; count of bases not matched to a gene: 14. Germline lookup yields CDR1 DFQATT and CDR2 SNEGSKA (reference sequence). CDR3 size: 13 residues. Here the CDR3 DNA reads TGCAGTGCTGGGGGACAGATGCGGGCGACCCAGTTCTTC. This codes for CSAGGQMRATQFF.

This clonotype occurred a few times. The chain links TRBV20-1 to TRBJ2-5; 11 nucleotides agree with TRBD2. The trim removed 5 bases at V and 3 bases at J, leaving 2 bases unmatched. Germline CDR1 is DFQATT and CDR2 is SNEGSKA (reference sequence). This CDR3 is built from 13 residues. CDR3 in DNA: TGCAGTGCTTTGACTAGCGGGAAAGAGACCCAGTACTTC. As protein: CSALTSGKETQYF.

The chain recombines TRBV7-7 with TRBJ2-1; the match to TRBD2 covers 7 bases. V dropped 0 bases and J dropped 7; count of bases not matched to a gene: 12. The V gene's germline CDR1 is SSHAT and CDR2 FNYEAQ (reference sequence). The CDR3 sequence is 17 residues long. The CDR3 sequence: CASSLAVFAGEQNEQFF. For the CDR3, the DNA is TGTGCCAGCAGCTTAGCGGTTTTTGCGGGAGAGCAAAATGAGCAGTTCTTC.

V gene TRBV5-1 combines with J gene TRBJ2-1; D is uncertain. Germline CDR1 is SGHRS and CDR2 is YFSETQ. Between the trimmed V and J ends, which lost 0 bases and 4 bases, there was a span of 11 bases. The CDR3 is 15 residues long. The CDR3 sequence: CASSLGIPTYNEQFF. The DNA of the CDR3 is TGCGCCAGCAGCTTGGGGATTCCGACGTACAATGAGCAGTTCTTC.

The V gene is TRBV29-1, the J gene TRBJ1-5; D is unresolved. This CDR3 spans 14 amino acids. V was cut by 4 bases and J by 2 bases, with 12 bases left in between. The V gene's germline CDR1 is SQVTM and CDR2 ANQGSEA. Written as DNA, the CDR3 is TGCAGCGTTGCCGACGGACGGGGCAATCAGCCCCAGCATTTT. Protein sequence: CSVADGRGNQPQHF.

In nucleotides, the CDR3 is TGCGCCAGCAGCGGAACTAGCGGGTCCTACAATGAGCAGTTCTTC. Amino acid sequence: CASSGTSGSYNEQFF. V usage is TRBV5-1 and J usage is TRBJ2-1; 9 bases are shared with TRBD2. This CDR3 region has 15 residues. Trimming at V came to 4 bases and at J to 1 base, leaving 3 bases not matched to a gene. Germline V CDR1 and CDR2: SGHRS, YFSETQ.